This record looks at one TCR beta chain sequence and its context. This sample stems from a study of blood T cell repertoires in COVID-19. The length of the CDR3 is 14 residues. Germline CDR1 MDHEN, CDR2 SYDVKM. Trimming removed 3 bases from V and 7 bases from J; junction bases left unmatched: 5. The data were produced by immunoSEQ multiplex PCR, yet TCRdb's version contains in-frame clones alone and is incomplete. The sample holds a few hundred thousand clones, 65% to 90% seen once. This chain links TRBV28 with TRBJ1-5; 8 positions agree with TRBD1. The clonotype originates from a human donor in a cohort sampled during active COVID-19. Sequenced material: peripheral blood. Here the CDR3 reads CASSFVTGAQPQHF. In DNA, the CDR3 is TGTGCCAGCAGTTTCGTGACAGGGGCACAGCCCCAGCATTTT. Full variable domain (remainder filled in from reference TRBV28 and TRBJ1-5): DVKVTQSSRYLVKRTGEKVFLECVQDMDHENMFWYRQDPGLGLRLIYFSYDVKMKEKGDIPEGYSVSREKKERFSLILESASTNQTSMYLCASSFVTGAQPQHFGDGTRLSIL.